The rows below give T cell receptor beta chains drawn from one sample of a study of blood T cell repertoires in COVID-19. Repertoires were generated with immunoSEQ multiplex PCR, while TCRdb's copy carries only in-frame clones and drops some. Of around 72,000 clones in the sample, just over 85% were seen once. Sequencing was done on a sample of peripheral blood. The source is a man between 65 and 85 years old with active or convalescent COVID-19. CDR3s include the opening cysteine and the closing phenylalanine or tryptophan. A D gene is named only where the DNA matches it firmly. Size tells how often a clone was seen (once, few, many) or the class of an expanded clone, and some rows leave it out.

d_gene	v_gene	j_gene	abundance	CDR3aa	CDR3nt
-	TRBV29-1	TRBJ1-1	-	CSVGDTEAFF	TGCAGCGTCGGAGACACTGAAGCTTTCTTT
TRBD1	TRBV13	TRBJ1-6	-	CASSERQGSPLHF	TGTGCCAGCAGCGAAAGACAGGGTTCACCCCTCCACTTT
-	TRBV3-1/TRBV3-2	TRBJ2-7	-	CASSYDREQYF	TGTGCCAGCAGCTACGACAGGGAGCAGTACTTC
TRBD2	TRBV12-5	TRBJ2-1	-	CASGLGGTRENEQFF	TGTGCTAGTGGTTTGGGAGGGACTAGGGAAAATGAGCAGTTCTTC
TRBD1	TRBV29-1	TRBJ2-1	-	CSVVGDRGFNEQFF	TGCAGCGTTGTGGGTGACAGGGGTTTCAATGAGCAGTTCTTC
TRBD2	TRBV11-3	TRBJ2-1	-	CASSPGTSGYNEQFF	TGTGCCAGCAGCCCGGGGACTAGCGGTTACAATGAGCAGTTCTTC
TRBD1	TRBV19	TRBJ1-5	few	CASSIGTGFSNQPQHF	TGTGCCAGTAGTATAGGGACAGGGTTTTCCAATCAGCCCCAGCATTTT
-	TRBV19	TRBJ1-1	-	CASSRATLGNTEAFF	TGTGCCAGTAGTAGGGCGACATTAGGGAACACTGAAGCTTTCTTT
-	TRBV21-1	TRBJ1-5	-	CASSKGPRGSQPQHF	TGTGCCAGCAGCAAAGGTCCTAGGGGTAGTCAGCCCCAGCATTTT
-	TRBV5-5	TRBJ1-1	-	CASSSLRGMNTEAFF	TGTGCCAGCAGCTCCCTCAGGGGTATGAACACTGAAGCTTTCTTT
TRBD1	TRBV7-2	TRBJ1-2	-	CASSPPGTGFGYTF	TGTGCCAGCAGCCCCCCCGGGACAGGGTTTGGCTACACCTTC
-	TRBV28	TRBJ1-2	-	CATGKGSFYGYTF	TGTGCCACCGGTAAAGGGAGCTTCTATGGCTACACCTTC
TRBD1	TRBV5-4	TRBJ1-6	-	CASSLQGDNSPLHF	TGTGCCAGCAGCTTACAGGGGGACAATTCACCCCTCCACTTT
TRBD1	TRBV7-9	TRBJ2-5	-	CASSSRDREETQYF	TGTGCCAGCAGCTCTCGGGACAGGGAAGAGACCCAGTACTTC
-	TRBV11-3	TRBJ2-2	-	CASSLDGGAGTGELFF	TGTGCCAGCAGCTTAGATGGGGGCGCGGGCACCGGGGAGCTGTTTTTT
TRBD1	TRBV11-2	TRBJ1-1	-	CASSYRTGSNTEAFF	TGTGCCAGCAGCTATAGGACAGGGTCGAACACTGAAGCTTTCTTT
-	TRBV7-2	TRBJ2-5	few	CASSFRGETQYF	TGTGCCAGCAGCTTTAGGGGGGAGACCCAGTACTTC
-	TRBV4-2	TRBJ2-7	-	CASSQGRQSTYEQYF	TGTGCCAGCAGCCAAGGGAGGCAGTCCACCTACGAGCAGTACTTC
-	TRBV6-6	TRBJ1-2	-	CASLRQAPTRDYGYTF	TGTGCCAGTTTACGACAGGCACCCACTCGGGACTATGGCTACACCTTC
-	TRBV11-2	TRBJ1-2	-	CASSLEAQDFHYGYTF	TGTGCCAGCAGCTTAGAGGCCCAGGATTTCCACTATGGCTACACCTTC
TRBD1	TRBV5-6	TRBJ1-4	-	CASSFRTGRVANEKLFF	TGTGCCAGCAGCTTTAGGACAGGGCGCGTAGCGAATGAAAAACTGTTTTTT
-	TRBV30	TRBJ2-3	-	CAWSGNTGLDTDTQYF	TGTGCCTGGAGCGGAAACACAGGGTTGGACACAGATACGCAGTATTTT
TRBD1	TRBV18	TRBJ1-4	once	CASSPQGARAEKLFF	TGTGCCAGCTCACCGCAGGGGGCGCGCGCAGAAAAACTGTTTTTT
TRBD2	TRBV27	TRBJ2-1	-	CASRLGLAGGSRVREQFF	TGTGCCAGCAGGTTGGGACTAGCGGGAGGGAGCCGCGTCCGTGAGCAGTTCTTC
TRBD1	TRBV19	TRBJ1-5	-	CASSTTGGQSNQPQHF	TGTGCCAGTAGTACGACAGGGGGTCAAAGCAATCAGCCCCAGCATTTT
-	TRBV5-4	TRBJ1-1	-	CASSRGGGRTEAFF	TGTGCCAGCAGCCGGGGAGGGGGGCGTACTGAAGCTTTCTTT
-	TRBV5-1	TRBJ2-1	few	CASSADSMGEQFF	TGCGCCAGCAGCGCGGACAGTATGGGTGAGCAGTTCTTC
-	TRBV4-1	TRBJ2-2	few	CASSQVLTGELFF	TGCGCCAGCAGCCAAGTTCTGACCGGGGAGCTGTTTTTT
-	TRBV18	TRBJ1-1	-	CASSPMRGGTEAFF	TGTGCCAGCTCACCAATGCGGGGAGGGACTGAAGCTTTCTTT
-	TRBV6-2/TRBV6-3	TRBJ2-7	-	CASSSQTVPGEYEQYF	TGTGCCAGCAGCTCCCAGACAGTCCCAGGTGAGTACGAGCAGTACTTC
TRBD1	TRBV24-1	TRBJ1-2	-	CATSDTGGYGYTF	TGTGCCACCTCGGACACAGGGGGCTATGGCTACACCTTC
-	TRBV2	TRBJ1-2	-	CASSEAGVDDYGYTF	TGTGCCAGCAGTGAGGCGGGGGTGGATGACTATGGCTACACCTTC
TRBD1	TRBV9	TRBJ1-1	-	CASTLTGSNTEAFF	TGTGCCAGCACCCTGACAGGGAGTAACACTGAAGCTTTCTTT
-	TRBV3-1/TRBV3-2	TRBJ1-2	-	CASSPAGTGYGYTF	TGTGCCAGCAGTCCCGCAGGAACCGGTTATGGCTACACCTTC
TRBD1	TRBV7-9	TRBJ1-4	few	CASSFGTGYYEKLFF	TGTGCCAGCAGCTTTGGGACAGGGTATTATGAAAAACTGTTTTTT
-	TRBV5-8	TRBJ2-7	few	CASSLQGFEQYF	TGTGCCAGCAGCTTACAGGGTTTCGAGCAGTACTTC
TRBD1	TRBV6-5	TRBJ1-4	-	CASSQDRVGGEKLFF	TGTGCCAGCAGTCAGGACAGGGTCGGAGGTGAAAAACTGTTTTTT
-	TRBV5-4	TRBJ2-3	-	CASSPPGSGDTDTQYF	TGTGCCAGCAGCCCCCCCGGTAGCGGTGACACAGATACGCAGTATTTT
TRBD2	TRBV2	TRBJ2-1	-	CASSGLAGAEQFF	TGTGCCAGCAGCGGACTAGCGGGGGCTGAGCAGTTCTTC
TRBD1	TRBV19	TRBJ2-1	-	CASTLGQGGSDEQFF	TGTGCCAGTACCCTGGGACAGGGGGGTTCTGATGAGCAGTTCTTC
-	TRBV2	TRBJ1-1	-	CASSGGLGARTEAFF	TGTGCCAGCAGTGGGGGCCTGGGGGCGAGGACTGAAGCTTTCTTT
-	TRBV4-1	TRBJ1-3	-	CASSQGQLFSGNTIYF	TGCGCCAGCAGCCAAGGACAGCTCTTCTCTGGAAACACCATATATTTT
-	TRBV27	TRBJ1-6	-	CASREAGTPLHF	TGTGCCAGCAGGGAGGCTGGGACACCCCTCCACTTT